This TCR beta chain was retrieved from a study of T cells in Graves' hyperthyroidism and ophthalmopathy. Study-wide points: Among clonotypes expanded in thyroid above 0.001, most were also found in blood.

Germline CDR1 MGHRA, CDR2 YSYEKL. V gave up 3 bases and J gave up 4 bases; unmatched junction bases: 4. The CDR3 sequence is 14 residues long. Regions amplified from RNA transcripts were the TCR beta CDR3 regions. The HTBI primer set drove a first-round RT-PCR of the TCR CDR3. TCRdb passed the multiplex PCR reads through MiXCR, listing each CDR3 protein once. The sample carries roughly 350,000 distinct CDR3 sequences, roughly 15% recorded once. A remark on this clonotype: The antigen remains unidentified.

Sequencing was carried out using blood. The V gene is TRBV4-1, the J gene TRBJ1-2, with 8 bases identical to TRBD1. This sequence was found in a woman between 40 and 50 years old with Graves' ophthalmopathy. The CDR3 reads CASSQTGVLYGYTF. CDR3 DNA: TGCGCCAGCAGCCAGACAGGGGTTCTCTATGGCTACACCTTC.